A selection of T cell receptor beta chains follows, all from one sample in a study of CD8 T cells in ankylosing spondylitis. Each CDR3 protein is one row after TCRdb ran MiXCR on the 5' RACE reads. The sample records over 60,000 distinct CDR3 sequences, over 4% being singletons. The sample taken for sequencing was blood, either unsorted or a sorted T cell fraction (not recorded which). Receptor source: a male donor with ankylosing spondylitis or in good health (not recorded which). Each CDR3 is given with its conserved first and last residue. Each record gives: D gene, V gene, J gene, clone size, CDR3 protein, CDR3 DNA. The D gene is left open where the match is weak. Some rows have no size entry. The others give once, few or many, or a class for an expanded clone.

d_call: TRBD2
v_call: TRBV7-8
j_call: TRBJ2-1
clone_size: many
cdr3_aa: CASSLVWGGSYNEQFF
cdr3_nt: TGTGCCAGCAGCTTAGTGTGGGGGGGCTCCTACAATGAGCAGTTCTTC

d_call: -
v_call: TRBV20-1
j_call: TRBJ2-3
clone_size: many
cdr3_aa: CSASDGTRGDTQYF
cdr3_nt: TGCAGTGCTAGCGACGGGACCCGTGGGGATACGCAGTATTTT

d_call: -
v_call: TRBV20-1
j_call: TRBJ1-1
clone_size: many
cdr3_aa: CSARDSTPENTEAFF
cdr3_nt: TGCAGTGCTAGAGATTCTACTCCAGAAAACACTGAAGCTTTCTTT

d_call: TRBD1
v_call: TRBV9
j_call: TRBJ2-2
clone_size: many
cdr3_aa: CASSDRDRPTGELFF
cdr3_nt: TGTGCCAGCAGCGACCGGGACAGACCAACCGGGGAGCTGTTTTTT

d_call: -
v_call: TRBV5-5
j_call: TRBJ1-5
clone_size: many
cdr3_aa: CASSLHYIDQPQHF
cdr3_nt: TGTGCCAGCAGCTTACACTATATCGATCAGCCCCAGCATTTT

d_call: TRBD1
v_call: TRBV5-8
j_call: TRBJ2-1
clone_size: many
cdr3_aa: CASSSGQGTHNEQFF
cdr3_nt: TGTGCCAGCAGCTCGGGACAGGGGACCCACAATGAGCAGTTCTTC

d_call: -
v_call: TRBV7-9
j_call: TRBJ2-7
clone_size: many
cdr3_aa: CASSPAGTDEQYF
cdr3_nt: TGTGCCAGCAGCCCCGCAGGGACGGACGAGCAGTACTTC

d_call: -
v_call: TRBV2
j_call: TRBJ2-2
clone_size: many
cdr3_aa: CASSAGTFVTGELFF
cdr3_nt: TGTGCCAGCAGTGCCGGGACATTTGTCACCGGGGAGCTGTTTTTT

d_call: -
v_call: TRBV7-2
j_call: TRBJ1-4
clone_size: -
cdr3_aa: CASSPSRGNNETLFF
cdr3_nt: TGTGCCAGCAGCCCTTCAAGGGGGAATAATGAAACATTGTTTTTT

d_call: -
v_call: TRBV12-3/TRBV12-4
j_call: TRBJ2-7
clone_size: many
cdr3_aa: CASSLEGSYEQYF
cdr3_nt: TGTGCCAGCAGTTTAGAAGGATCCTACGAGCAGTACTTC

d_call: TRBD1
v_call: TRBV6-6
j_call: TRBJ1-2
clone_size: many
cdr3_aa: CASTQQDRAGYTF
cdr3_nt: TGTGCCAGCACCCAACAAGACAGGGCTGGCTACACCTTC

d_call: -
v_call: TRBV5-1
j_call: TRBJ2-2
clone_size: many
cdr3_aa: CASSLVYTGELFF
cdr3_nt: TGCGCCAGCAGCTTGGTGTACACCGGGGAGCTGTTTTTT

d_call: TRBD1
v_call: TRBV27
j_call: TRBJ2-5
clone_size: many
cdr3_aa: CASSSGTGGRETQYF
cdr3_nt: TGTGCCAGCAGTTCGGGGACAGGGGGCCGGGAGACCCAGTACTTC

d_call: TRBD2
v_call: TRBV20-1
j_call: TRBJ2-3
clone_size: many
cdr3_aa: CSARDRMLAGGRSDTQYF
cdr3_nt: TGCAGTGCTAGAGATCGTATGCTAGCGGGGGGGCGGTCTGATACGCAGTATTTT

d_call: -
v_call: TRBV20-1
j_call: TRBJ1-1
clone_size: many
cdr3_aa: CSVKVPPGNTEAFF
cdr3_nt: TGCAGTGTCAAAGTCCCGCCGGGTAACACTGAAGCTTTCTTT

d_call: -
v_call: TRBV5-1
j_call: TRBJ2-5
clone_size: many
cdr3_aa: CASSLVAQETQYF
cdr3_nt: TGCGCCAGCAGCTTGGTCGCGCAAGAGACCCAGTACTTC

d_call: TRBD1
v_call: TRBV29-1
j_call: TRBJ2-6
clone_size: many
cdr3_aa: CSARLQGAGANVLTF
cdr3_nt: TGCAGCGCTCGCTTACAGGGGGCTGGGGCCAACGTCCTGACTTTC

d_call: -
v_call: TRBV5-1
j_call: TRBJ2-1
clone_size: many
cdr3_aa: CASSLDQNYNEQFF
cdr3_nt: TGCGCCAGCAGCTTGGATCAGAACTACAATGAGCAGTTCTTC